These T cell receptor beta chains were read from a single sample in a study of OX40 agonist ivuxolimab in advanced cancers. TCRdb's table, derived via immunoSEQ multiplex PCR, lists solely in-frame clones and lacks some. The top ten clones hold roughly an eighth of a sample with roughly 57,000 clones, about 88% of them seen once. Sequences were derived from CD4+ or CD8+ T cells sorted from blood, sampled in a trial of the OX40 agonist ivuxolimab. The receptors derive from an adult with an advanced solid tumor such as melanoma, head and neck, liver or kidney cancer. The CDR3 runs from the conserved cysteine through the conserved F or W. The D gene is left open where the match is weak. Clone size is not always given. Where it is, it says once, few, many or a class for expanded clones.

j_gene | d_gene | abundance | len | v_gene | CDR3aa | CDR3nt
TRBJ2-1 | . | . | 14 | TRBV7-2 | CASSLELVRGEQFF | TGTGCCAGCAGCTTAGAGCTAGTTAGGGGTGAGCAGTTCTTC
TRBJ2-1 | TRBD2 | . | 16 | TRBV18 | CASSPPGLAGGDEQFF | TGTGCCAGCTCACCACCAGGACTAGCGGGAGGTGATGAGCAGTTCTTC
TRBJ2-5 | . | . | 15 | TRBV5-1 | CASSGTRGYAETQYF | TGCGCCAGCAGCGGAACTCGGGGGTACGCGGAGACCCAGTACTTC
TRBJ2-5 | TRBD1 | . | 14 | TRBV18 | CASSPNRGLETQYF | TGTGCCAGCTCACCGAACAGGGGTCTGGAGACCCAGTACTTC
TRBJ1-5 | TRBD1 | . | 13 | TRBV10-3 | CATGQDRNQPQHF | TGTGCCACCGGACAGGACAGGAATCAGCCCCAGCATTTT
TRBJ1-4 | TRBD1 | once | 14 | TRBV6-6 | CASSYEKGARKLFF | TGTGCCAGCAGTTACGAAAAGGGGGCGAGGAAACTGTTTTTT
TRBJ1-4 | . | . | 14 | TRBV29-1 | CSVLHTGSNEKLFF | TGCAGCGTTTTGCACACAGGGAGTAATGAAAAACTGTTTTTT
TRBJ2-3 | . | . | 16 | TRBV15 | CATSRDRRGATDTQYF | TGTGCCACCAGCAGAGATCGGAGGGGAGCGACGGATACGCAGTATTTT
TRBJ2-7 | . | . | 15 | TRBV5-6 | CASSLIGTTSYEQYF | TGTGCCAGCAGCTTGATCGGCACGACCTCCTACGAGCAGTACTTC
TRBJ1-3 | . | . | 14 | TRBV6-6 | CASRNGNSGNTIYF | TGTGCCAGCCGGAACGGTAACTCTGGAAACACCATATATTTT
TRBJ2-3 | TRBD2 | . | 17 | TRBV7-2 | CASSVAGGFSSTDTQYF | TGTGCCAGCAGTGTAGCGGGAGGTTTCTCTAGCACAGATACGCAGTATTTT